This is a list of T cell receptor beta chains from one sample in a study of early stage breast cancer tumors. Here immunoSEQ multiplex PCR was the method, and the copy in TCRdb shows in-frame clones only, minus some. The sample consists of 65,000 to 75,000 clones, around 80% of them appearing once. The material sequenced was blood. The source of these receptors is a person aged 35-50 years with breast cancer. Both conserved end residues are part of each CDR3. The order of the fields is D gene, V gene, J gene, clone size, CDR3 DNA, CDR3 protein. The D gene is left open where the match is weak. Only part of the rows carry a size: once, few, many, or a class if the clone is expanded.

.	TRBV27	TRBJ2-5	.	TGTGCCAGCAGTATTCTCCCGGCAGGCCCCCAAGAGACCCAGTACTTC	CASSILPAGPQETQYF
.	TRBV7-8	TRBJ2-7	.	TGTGCCAGCAGCCCAGAGACAGGAATGATCTCCTACGAGCAGTACTTC	CASSPETGMISYEQYF
.	TRBV18	TRBJ1-5	.	TGTGCCAGCTCACGGGGGGCACCCAATCAGCCCCAGCATTTT	CASSRGAPNQPQHF
.	TRBV29-1	TRBJ2-7	.	TGCAGCGTTGGCCGGGGTTTGCGCTACGAGCAGTACTTC	CSVGRGLRYEQYF
.	TRBV28	TRBJ2-5	.	TGTGCCAGCAGTTCTCCCCTTGGTTTTCGGGGAGCCCAAGAGACCCAGTACTTC	CASSSPLGFRGAQETQYF
.	TRBV4-1	TRBJ1-5	.	TGCGCCAGCAGCCAAGATGGGTCCGCTCGGGGTAGCAATCAGCCCCAGCATTTT	CASSQDGSARGSNQPQHF
.	TRBV6-1	TRBJ2-2	.	TGTGCGATACCCAGGGCCCAGAACACCGGGGAGCTGTTTTTT	CAIPRAQNTGELFF
.	TRBV18	TRBJ2-7	.	TGTGCCAGCTCACCACCTTCTGGCCGCTACGAGCAGTACTTC	CASSPPSGRYEQYF
TRBD2	TRBV11-2	TRBJ2-7	.	TGTGCCAGCAGCTTAGTTCTAGCGGGAGCATCCGAGCAGTACTTC	CASSLVLAGASEQYF
TRBD2	TRBV19	TRBJ2-1	once	TGTGCCAGTAGTATAAAGCTAGCGGGGGACAATGAGCAGTTCTTC	CASSIKLAGDNEQFF
.	TRBV10-2	TRBJ1-5	.	TGCGCCAGCAGGGACGGAAATCAGCCCCAGCATTTT	CASRDGNQPQHF
TRBD1	TRBV6-5	TRBJ2-4	.	TGTGCCAGCAGTTTGACAGGGGACATTCAGTACTTC	CASSLTGDIQYF
TRBD2	TRBV9	TRBJ2-7	.	TGTGCCAGCAGCGTAGGGGGGGGAGTGGGGCCCTACGAGCAGTACTTC	CASSVGGGVGPYEQYF
.	TRBV5-1	TRBJ2-3	.	TGCGCCAGCAGCGGAACCGGGGGTACCATAGATACGCAGTATTTT	CASSGTGGTIDTQYF
TRBD1	TRBV4-1	TRBJ2-1	.	TGCGCCAGCAGCCAGGGGACAGTCTACAATGAGCAGTTCTTC	CASSQGTVYNEQFF
.	TRBV6-6	TRBJ2-1	.	TGTGCCAGCAGTTACCGCGGGACTTCCTACAATGAGCAGTTCTTC	CASSYRGTSYNEQFF
TRBD2	TRBV7-9	TRBJ2-4	.	TGTGCCAGCAGCCCCACAGGACTAGCGGATCTAGCCAAAAACATTCAGTACTTC	CASSPTGLADLAKNIQYF
.	TRBV2	TRBJ2-3	.	TGTGCCAGCGTCCCCGGGGGAATAGGAAGCACAGATACGCAGTATTTT	CASVPGGIGSTDTQYF
.	TRBV21-1	TRBJ1-2	.	TGTGCCAGCAGCAAAGGGACCTACTGCTTGACTAACTATGGCTACACCTTC	CASSKGTYCLTNYGYTF